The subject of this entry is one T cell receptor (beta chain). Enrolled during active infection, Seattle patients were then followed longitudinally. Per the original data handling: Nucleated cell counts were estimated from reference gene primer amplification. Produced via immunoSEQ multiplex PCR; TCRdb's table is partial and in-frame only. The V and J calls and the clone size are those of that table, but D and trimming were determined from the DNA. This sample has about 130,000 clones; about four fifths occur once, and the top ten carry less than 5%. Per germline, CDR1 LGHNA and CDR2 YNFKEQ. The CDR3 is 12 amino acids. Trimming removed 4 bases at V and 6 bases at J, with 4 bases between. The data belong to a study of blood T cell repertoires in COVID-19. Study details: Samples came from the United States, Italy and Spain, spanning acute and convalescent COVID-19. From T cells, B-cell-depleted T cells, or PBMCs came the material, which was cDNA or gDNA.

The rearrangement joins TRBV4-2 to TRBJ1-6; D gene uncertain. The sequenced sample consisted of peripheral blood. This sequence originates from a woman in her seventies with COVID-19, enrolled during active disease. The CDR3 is CASSPGNSPLHF. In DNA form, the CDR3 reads TGTGCCAGCAGCCCGGGTAATTCACCCCTCCACTTT.